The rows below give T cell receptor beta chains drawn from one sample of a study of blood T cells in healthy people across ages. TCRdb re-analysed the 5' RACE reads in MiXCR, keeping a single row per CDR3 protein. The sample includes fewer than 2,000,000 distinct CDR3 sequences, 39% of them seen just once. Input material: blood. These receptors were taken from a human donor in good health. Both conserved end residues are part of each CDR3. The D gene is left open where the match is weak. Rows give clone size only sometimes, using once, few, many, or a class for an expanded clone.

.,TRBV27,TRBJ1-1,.,CASSLQQIGNTEAFF,TGTGCCAGCAGTTTACAACAGATCGGGAACACTGAAGCTTTCTTT
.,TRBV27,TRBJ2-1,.,CASRDKYYNEQFF,TGTGCCAGCCGGGACAAGTACTACAATGAGCAGTTCTTC
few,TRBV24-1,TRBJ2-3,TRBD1,CAISDGQGIWDTQYF,TGTGCCATCAGTGATGGACAGGGAATATGGGATACGCAGTATTTT
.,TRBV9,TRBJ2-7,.,CASSVGEMAYEQYF,TGTGCCAGCAGTGTAGGTGAGATGGCCTACGAGCAGTACTTC
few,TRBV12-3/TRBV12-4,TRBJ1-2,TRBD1,CASSFGTAANGYTF,TGTGCCAGCAGTTTTGGGACAGCGGCCAATGGCTACACCTTC
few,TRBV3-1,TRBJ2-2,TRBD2,CASSQLGGAATGELFF,TGTGCCAGCAGCCAACTCGGGGGGGCGGCCACCGGGGAGCTGTTTTTT
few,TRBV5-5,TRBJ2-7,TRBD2,CASSALGAGGPMSYEQYF,TGTGCCAGCAGCGCCCTTGGAGCGGGGGGGCCTATGTCGTACGAGCAGTACTTC
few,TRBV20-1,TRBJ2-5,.,CSARDQVRETQYF,TGCAGTGCTAGAGATCAGGTTCGCGAGACCCAGTACTTC
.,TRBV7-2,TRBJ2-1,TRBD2,CAGSLRLAGHDEQFF,TGTGCCGGCAGCTTAAGACTAGCGGGGCACGATGAGCAGTTCTTC
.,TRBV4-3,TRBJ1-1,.,CASSQDRAALSGAFF,TGCGCCAGCAGCCAAGACCGGGCAGCCCTTTCGGGAGCTTTCTTT
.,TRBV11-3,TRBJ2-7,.,CASSLRALTGYEQYF,TGTGCCAGCAGCTTACGTGCGCTGACAGGATACGAGCAGTACTTC
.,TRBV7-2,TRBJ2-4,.,CASSPSLAKNIQYF,TGTGCCAGCAGCCCAAGTTTAGCCAAAAACATTCAGTACTTC
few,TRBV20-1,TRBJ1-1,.,CSAHHTLGSPEAFF,TGCAGTGCGCATCATACGCTGGGGTCCCCTGAAGCTTTCTTT
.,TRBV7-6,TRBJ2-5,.,CASSRGPTETQYF,TGTGCCAGCAGCCGTGGACCCACTGAGACCCAGTACTTC
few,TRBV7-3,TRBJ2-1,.,CASSERGSSYNERFF,TGTGCCAGCTCGGAAAGGGGAAGCTCCTACAATGAGCGGTTCTTC
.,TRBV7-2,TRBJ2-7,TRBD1,CASSLDSGTGIYEQYF,TGTGCCAGCAGCCTAGACTCTGGGACAGGGATATACGAGCAGTACTTC
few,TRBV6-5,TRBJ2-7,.,CASNRNHEQYF,TGTGCCAGCAACAGGAACCACGAGCAGTACTTC
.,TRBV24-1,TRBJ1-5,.,CATSGPPPRPNQPQHF,TGTGCCACCAGTGGCCCCCCGCCCCGGCCCAATCAGCCCCAGCATTTT
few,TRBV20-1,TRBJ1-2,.,CSARDRMGREYDYTF,TGCAGTGCTAGAGATCGAATGGGACGGGAGTACGACTACACCTTC
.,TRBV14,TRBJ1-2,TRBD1,CASSQDPGQFYGYTF,TGTGCCAGCAGCCAAGATCCGGGACAGTTCTATGGCTACACCTTC
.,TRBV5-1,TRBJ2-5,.,CASSPPPGMETQYF,TGCGCCAGCAGCCCACCCCCGGGGATGGAGACCCAGTACTTC
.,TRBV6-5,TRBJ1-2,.,CASSYGPPRFHGHTF,TGTGCCAGCAGTTACGGTCCCCCGAGATTCCATGGCCACACCTTC
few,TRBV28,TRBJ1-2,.,CASSPQETGFYYGYTF,TGTGCCAGCAGTCCCCAAGAGACAGGTTTTTACTATGGCTACACCTTC
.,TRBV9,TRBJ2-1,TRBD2,CASSVESREVPRFF,TGTGCCAGCAGCGTAGAGTCGCGGGAGGTCCCTCGGTTCTTC
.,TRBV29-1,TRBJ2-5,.,CSVGPGAKETQYF,TGCAGCGTTGGCCCTGGGGCAAAAGAGACCCAGTACTTC
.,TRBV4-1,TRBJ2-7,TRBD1,CASSHPGQGKYEQYF,TGCGCCAGCAGCCACCCGGGACAGGGGAAATACGAGCAGTACTTC